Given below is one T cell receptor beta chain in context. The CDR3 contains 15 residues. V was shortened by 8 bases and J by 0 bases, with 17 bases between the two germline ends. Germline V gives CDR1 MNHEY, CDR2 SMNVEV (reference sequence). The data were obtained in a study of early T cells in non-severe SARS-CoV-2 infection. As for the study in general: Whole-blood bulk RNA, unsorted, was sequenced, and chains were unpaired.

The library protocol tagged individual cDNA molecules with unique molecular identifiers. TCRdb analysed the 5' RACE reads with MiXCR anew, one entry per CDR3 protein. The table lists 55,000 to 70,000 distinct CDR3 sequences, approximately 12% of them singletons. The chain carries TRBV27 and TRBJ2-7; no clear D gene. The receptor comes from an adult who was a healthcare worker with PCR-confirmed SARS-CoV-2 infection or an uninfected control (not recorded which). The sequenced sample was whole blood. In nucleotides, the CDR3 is TGTGCCAGCCTCCCTTGGTCAGGAAGCTCCTACGAGCAGTACTTC. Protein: CASLPWSGSSYEQYF.